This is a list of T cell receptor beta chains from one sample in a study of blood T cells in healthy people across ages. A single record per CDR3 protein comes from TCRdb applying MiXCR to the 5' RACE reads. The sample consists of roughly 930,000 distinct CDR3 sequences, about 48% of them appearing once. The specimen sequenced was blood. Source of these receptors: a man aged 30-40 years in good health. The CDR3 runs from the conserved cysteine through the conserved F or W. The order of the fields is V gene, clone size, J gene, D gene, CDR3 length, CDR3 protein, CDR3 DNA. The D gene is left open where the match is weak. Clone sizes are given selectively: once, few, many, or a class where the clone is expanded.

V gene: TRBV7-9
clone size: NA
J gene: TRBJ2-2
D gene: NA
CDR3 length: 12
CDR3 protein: CASSFSAGELFF
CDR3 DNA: TGTGCCAGCAGCTTTTCGGCCGGGGAGCTGTTTTTT

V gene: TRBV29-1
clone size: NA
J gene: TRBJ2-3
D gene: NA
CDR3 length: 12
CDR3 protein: CSEGLREDTQYF
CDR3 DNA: TGCAGCGAGGGACTCCGGGAGGATACGCAGTATTTT

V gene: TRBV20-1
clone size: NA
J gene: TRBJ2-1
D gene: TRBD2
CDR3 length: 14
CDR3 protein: CSAPGVAGVHEQFF
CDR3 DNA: TGCAGTGCCCCAGGGGTAGCGGGAGTCCATGAGCAGTTCTTC

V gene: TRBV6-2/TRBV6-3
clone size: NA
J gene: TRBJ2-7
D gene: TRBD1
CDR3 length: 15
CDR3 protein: CASSRRQGVVYEQYF
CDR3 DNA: TGTGCCAGCAGCCGACGACAGGGGGTGGTCTACGAGCAGTACTTC

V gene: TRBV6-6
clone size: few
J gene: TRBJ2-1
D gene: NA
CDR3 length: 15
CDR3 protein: CASSYGRQRDNEQFF
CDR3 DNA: TGTGCCAGCAGTTACGGGCGACAGAGAGACAATGAGCAGTTCTTC

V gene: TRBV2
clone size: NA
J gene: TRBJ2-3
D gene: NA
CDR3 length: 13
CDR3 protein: CASSERGQLTQYF
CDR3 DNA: TGTGCCAGCAGTGAGCGGGGACAGCTTACGCAGTATTTT

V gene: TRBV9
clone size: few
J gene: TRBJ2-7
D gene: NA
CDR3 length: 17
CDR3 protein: CASSVGPGATIGREQYF
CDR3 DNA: TGTGCCAGCAGCGTAGGTCCTGGGGCTACTATTGGACGCGAGCAGTACTTC

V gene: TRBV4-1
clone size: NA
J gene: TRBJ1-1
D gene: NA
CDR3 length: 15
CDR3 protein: CASSQEGRGYTEVFF
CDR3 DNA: TGCGCCAGCAGCCAAGAGGGTAGGGGATACACTGAAGTTTTCTTT

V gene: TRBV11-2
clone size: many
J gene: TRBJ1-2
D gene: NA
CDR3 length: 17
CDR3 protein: CASSGRLQGRSNYGYTF
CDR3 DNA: TGTGCCAGCAGCGGACGATTACAGGGACGATCTAACTATGGCTACACCTTC

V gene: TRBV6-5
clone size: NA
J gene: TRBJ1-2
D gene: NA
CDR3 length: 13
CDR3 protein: CASSDQGQGGYTF
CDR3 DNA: TGTGCCAGCAGTGACCAGGGGCAGGGGGGCTACACCTTC

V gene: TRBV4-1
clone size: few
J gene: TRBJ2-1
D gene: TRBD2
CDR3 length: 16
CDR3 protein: CASSLRTSGGINEQFF
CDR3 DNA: TGCGCCAGCAGCCTCCGGACTAGCGGGGGGATCAATGAGCAGTTCTTC

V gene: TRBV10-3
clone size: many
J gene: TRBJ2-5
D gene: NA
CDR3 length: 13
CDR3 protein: CAISASGRETQYF
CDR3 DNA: TGTGCCATCAGCGCCAGTGGGAGGGAGACCCAGTACTTC

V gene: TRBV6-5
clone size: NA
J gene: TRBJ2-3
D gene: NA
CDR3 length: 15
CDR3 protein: CASSYFGRGTDTQYF
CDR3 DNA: TGTGCCAGCAGTTACTTTGGCAGAGGCACAGATACGCAGTATTTT

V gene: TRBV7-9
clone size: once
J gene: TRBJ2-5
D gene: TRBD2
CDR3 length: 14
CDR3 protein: CASSPTSAQETQYF
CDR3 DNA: TGTGCCAGCAGCCCGACTAGCGCCCAAGAGACCCAGTACTTC

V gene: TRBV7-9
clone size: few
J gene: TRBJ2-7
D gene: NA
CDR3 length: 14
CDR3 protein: CASSMGGGVNEQYF
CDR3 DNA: TGTGCCAGCAGCATGGGTGGGGGAGTCAACGAGCAGTACTTC

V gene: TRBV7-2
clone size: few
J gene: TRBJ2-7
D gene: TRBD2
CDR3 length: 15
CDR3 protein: CASSNPSGGTYEQYF
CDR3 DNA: TGTGCCAGCTCCAATCCTAGCGGGGGAACCTACGAGCAGTACTTC

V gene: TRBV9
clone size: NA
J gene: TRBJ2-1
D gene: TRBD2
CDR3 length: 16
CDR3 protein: CASSVRGGALGNEQFF
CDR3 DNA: TGTGCCAGCAGCGTACGCGGGGGGGCCCTAGGAAATGAGCAGTTCTTC

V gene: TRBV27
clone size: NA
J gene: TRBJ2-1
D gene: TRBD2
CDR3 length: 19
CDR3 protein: CASSLRGLAGGPRNNEQFF
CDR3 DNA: TGTGCCAGCAGTTTACGGGGACTAGCGGGGGGCCCGAGAAACAATGAGCAGTTCTTC

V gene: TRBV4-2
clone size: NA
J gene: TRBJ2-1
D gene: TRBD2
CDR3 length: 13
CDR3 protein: CASSPDTSDEQFF
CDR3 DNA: TGTGCCAGCAGCCCTGATACTAGCGATGAGCAGTTCTTC

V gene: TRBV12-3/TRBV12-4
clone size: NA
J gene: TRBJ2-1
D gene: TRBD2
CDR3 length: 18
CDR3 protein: CASSRGRLAFSSYNEQFF
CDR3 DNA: TGTGCCAGCAGTCGGGGTAGACTAGCGTTTAGCTCCTACAATGAGCAGTTCTTC

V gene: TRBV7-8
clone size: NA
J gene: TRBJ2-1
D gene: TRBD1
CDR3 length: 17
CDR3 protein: CASSLKDRDIRGSEQFF
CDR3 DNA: TGTGCCAGCAGCTTAAAGGACAGGGACATCCGAGGTAGTGAGCAGTTCTTC

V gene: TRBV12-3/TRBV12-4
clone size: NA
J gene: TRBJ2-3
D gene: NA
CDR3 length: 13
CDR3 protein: CASSVGASDTQYF
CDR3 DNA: TGTGCCAGCAGTGTAGGGGCGTCAGATACGCAGTATTTT

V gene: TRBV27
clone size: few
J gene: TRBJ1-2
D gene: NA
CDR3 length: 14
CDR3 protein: CASSFLNRDVGYTF
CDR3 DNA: TGTGCCAGCAGTTTTCTTAACAGGGACGTGGGCTACACCTTC